Sequencing of this TCR beta chain was carried out in a study of T-cell reconstitution after alpha-beta-depleted transplantation in children. Study findings and constraints: TCRbeta diversity was high at day 60 in some patients (a result of surviving recipient T cells and thymic progenitors). The authors attributed T-cell counts and diversity one year after transplant mostly to newly produced T cells. Two months or so post-transplant, alpha-beta T cells reportedly derived from several hundred expanded graft clones.

Unique molecular identifiers featured in how the TCRbeta library was prepared. One entry per CDR3 protein, called by TCRdb with MiXCR from the PCR reads. Here the sample spans 200,000 or so distinct CDR3 sequences, roughly 6.3% being singletons. Comments on this clonotype: As yet, its antigen is unknown.

CDR1 is SGHKS, CDR2 YYEKEE, per germline (reference sequence). The CDR3 runs 17 residues. With 6 bases removed from V and 4 bases from J, the gap between germline ends came to 20 bases. The V gene is TRBV5-5, the J gene TRBJ1-6; possible D gene TRBD1, 5 bases. Sequencing was performed on PBMCs, taken before TCRalphabeta/CD19-depleted stem cell transplant. The sequence was obtained from a girl less than two years old with combined immunodeficiency, due to receive a stem cell transplant. CDR3: CASTLWSGTAYNSPLHF. The CDR3, as DNA: TGTGCCAGCACCCTCTGGTCCGGGACCGCATATAATTCACCCCTCCACTTT.